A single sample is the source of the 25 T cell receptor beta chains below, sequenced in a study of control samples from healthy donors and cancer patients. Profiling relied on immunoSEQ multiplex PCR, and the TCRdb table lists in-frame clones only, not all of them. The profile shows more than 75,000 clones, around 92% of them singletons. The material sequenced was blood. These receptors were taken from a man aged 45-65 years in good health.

CDR3 sequence (DNA): TGTGCCAGCAGTGAATTCGGTAGCGGGGGAGAGACCCAGTACTTC. Translation: CASSEFGSGGETQYF. The genes are TRBV2 and TRBJ2-5; 9 nucleotides match TRBD2. Germline CDR1 reads SNHLY; CDR2 reads FYNNEI. V was pared by 2 bases and J by 4 bases, with 5 bases of the junction left unmatched. This CDR3 is built from 15 residues.

Here the CDR3 reads CASSQARGTGYAGYTF. In nucleotides, the CDR3 is TGTGCCAGCAGCCAAGCTCGCGGGACAGGGTATGCGGGCTACACCTTC. This chain joins TRBV3-1 (or the pseudogene TRBV3-2) and TRBJ1-2, with TRBD1 matching over 9 bases. The CDR3 runs 16 residues. CDR1 and CDR2 from the germline V gene are LGHDT and YNNKEL (reference sequence). Trimming removed 1 base from V and 8 bases from J; junction bases left unmatched: 11.

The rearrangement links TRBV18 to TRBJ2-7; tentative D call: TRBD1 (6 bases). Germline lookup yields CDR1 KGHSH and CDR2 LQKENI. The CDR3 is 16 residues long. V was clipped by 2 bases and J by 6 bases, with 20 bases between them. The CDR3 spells CASSPRGETGTGEQYF. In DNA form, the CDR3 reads TGTGCCAGCTCACCAAGAGGAGAAACAGGGACGGGCGAGCAGTACTTC.

The CDR3 nucleotides read TGCAGCGCCCACGGACAGGGGGAAAATGGCTACACCTTC. It is translated as CSAHGQGENGYTF. The V call is TRBV29-1, the J call TRBJ1-2; 10 nucleotides align to TRBD1. J lost 6 bases, V lost 7 bases, and 8 bases had no gene match. The germline V gene encodes CDR1 SQVTM and CDR2 ANQGSEA. The CDR3 totals 13 residues.

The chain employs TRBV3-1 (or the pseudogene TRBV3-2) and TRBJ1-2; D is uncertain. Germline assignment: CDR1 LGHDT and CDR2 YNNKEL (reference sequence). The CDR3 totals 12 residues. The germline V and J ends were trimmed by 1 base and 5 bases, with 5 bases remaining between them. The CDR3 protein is CASSQGQYGYTF. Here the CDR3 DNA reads TGTGCCAGCAGCCAAGGACAATATGGCTACACCTTC.

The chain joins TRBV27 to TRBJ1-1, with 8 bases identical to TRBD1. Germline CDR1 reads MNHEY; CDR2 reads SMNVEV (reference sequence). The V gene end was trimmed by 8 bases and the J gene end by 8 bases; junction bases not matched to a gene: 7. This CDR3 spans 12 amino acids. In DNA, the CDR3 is TGTGCCAGCGGCCTTAGGACAGGGGAAGCTTTCTTT. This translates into CASGLRTGEAFF.

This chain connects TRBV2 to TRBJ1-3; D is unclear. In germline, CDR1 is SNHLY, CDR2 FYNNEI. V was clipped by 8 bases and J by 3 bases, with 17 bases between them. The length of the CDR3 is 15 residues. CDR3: CASPQSRTDGNTIYF. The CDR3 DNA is TGTGCCAGCCCTCAGAGTCGCACCGATGGAAACACCATATATTTT.

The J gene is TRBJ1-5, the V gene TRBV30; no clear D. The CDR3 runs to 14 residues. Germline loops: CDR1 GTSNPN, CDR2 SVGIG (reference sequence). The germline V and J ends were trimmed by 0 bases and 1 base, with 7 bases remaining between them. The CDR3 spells CAWSVPGSNQPQHF. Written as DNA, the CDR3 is TGTGCCTGGAGTGTACCCGGGAGCAATCAGCCCCAGCATTTT.

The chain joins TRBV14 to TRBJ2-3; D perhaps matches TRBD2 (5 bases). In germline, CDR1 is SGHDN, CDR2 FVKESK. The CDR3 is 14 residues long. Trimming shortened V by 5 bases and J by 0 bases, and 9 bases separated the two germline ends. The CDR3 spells CASSDGGSTDTQYF. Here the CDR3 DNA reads TGTGCCAGCAGCGACGGCGGGAGCACAGATACGCAGTATTTT.

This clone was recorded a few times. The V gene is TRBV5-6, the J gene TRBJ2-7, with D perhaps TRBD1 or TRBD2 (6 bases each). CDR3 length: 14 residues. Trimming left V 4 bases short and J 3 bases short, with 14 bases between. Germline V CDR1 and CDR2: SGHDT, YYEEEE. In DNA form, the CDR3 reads TGTGCCAGCAGCGGGGGGTACAGGGACTACGAGCAGTACTTC. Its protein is CASSGGYRDYEQYF.

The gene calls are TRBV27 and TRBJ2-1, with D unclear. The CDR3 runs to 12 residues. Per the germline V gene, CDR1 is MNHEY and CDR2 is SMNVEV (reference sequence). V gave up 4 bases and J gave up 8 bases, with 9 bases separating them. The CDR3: CASSYSVHEQFF. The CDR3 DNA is TGTGCCAGCAGTTATAGTGTCCATGAGCAGTTCTTC.

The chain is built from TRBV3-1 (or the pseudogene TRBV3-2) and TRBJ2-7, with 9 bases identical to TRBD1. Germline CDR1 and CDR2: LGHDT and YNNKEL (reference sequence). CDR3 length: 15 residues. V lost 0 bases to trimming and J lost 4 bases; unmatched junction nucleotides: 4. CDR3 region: CASSQDWGQGYEQYF. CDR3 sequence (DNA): TGTGCCAGCAGCCAAGATTGGGGACAGGGATACGAGCAGTACTTC.

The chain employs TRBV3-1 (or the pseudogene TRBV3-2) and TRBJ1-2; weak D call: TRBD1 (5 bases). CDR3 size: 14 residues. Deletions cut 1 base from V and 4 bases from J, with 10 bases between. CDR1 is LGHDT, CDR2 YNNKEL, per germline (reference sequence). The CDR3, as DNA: TGTGCCAGCAGCCAAGGCGGGGGTGGCTATGGCTACACCTTC. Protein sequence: CASSQGGGGYGYTF.

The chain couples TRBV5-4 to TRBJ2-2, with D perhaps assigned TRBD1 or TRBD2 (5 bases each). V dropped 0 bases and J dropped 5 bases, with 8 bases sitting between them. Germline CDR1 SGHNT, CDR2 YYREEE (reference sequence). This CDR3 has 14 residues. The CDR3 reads CASSLVGRTGELFF. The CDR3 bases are TGTGCCAGCAGCTTGGTGGGACGGACCGGGGAGCTGTTTTTT.

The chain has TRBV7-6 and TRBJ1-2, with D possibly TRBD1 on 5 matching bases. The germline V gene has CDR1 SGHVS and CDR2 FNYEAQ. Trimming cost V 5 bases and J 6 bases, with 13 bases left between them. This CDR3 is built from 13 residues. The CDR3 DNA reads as TGTGCCAGCAGCCCCGGACATGGAGATGGCTACACCTTC. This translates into CASSPGHGDGYTF.

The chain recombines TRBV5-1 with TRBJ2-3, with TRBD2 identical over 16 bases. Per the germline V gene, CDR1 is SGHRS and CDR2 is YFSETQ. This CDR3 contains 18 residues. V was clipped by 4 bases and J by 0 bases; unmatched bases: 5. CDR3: CASSLGLAGGPSTDTQYF. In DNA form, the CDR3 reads TGCGCCAGCAGCCTGGGACTAGCGGGGGGGCCTAGCACAGATACGCAGTATTTT.

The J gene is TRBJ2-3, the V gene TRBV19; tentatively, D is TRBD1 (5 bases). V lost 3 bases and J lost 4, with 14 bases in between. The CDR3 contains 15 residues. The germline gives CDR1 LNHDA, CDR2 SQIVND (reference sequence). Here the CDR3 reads CASSIIRQGPDTQYF. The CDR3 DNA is TGTGCCAGTAGTATCATTCGGCAGGGCCCAGATACGCAGTATTTT. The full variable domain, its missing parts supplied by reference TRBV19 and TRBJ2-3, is DGGITQSPKYLFRKEGQNVTLSCEQNLNHDAMYWYRQDPGQGLRLIYYSQIVNDFQKGDIAEGYSVSREKKESFPLTVTSAQKNPTAFYLCASSIIRQGPDTQYFGPGTRLTVL.

CDR3 sequence: CASSQDVGPTYEQYF. CDR3 sequence (DNA): TGTGCCAGCAGCCAAGATGTAGGGCCGACCTACGAGCAGTACTTC. The V and J genes are TRBV3-1 (or the pseudogene TRBV3-2) and TRBJ2-7, with D hard to call. The CDR3 sequence is 15 residues long. With 0 bases removed from V and 2 bases from J, the gap between germline ends came to 11 bases. Per germline, CDR1 LGHDT and CDR2 YNNKEL (reference sequence).

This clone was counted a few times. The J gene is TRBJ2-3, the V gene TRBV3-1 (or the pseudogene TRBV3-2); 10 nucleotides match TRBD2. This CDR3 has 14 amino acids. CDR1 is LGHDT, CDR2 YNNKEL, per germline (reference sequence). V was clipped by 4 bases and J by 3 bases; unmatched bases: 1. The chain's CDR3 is CASSLSGGTDTQYF. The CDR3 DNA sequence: TGTGCCAGCAGCCTTAGCGGGGGGACAGATACGCAGTATTTT.

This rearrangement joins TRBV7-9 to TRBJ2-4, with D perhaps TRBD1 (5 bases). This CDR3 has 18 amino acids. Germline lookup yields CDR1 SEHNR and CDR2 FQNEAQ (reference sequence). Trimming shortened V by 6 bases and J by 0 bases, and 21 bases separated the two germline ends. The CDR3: CASSYTSWGVLAKNIQYF. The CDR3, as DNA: TGTGCCAGCAGTTACACCAGCTGGGGCGTTTTAGCCAAAAACATTCAGTACTTC.

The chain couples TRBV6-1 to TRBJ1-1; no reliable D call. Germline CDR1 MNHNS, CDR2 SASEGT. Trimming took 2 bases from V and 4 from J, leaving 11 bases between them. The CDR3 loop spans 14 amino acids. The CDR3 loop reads CASSELGSATEAFF. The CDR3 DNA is TGTGCCAGCAGTGAATTAGGGTCGGCCACTGAAGCTTTCTTT.

The CDR3 is CASSLLGAGDTQYF. The CDR3 DNA is TGTGCCAGCAGCTTGCTGGGGGCGGGGGATACGCAGTATTTT. This chain uses TRBV5-4 with TRBJ2-3; the D call may be TRBD1 or TRBD2 (6 bases each). Trimming took off 1 base at V and 6 bases at J, with 12 bases between the two ends. The CDR3 is made up of 14 amino acids. Germline lookup yields CDR1 SGHNT and CDR2 YYREEE (reference sequence).

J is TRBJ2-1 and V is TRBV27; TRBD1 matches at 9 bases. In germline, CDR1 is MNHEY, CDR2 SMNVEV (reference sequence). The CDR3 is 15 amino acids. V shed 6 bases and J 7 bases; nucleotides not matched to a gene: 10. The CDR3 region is CASSLPGQGRNEQFF. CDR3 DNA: TGTGCCAGCAGCCTACCGGGACAGGGACGTAATGAGCAGTTCTTC.

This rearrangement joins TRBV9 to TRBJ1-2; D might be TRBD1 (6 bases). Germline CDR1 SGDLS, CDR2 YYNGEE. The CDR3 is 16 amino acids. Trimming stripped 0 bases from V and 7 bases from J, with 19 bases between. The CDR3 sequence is CASSVAPRGQEGGYTF. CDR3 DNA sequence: TGTGCCAGCAGCGTAGCCCCTCGGGGGCAGGAAGGTGGCTACACCTTC. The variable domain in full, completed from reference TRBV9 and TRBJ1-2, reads DSGVTQTPKHLITATGQRVTLRCSPRSGDLSVYWYQQSLDQGLQFLIQYYNGEERAKGNILERFSAQQFPDLHSELNLSSLELGDSALYFCASSVAPRGQEGGYTFGSGTRLTVV.

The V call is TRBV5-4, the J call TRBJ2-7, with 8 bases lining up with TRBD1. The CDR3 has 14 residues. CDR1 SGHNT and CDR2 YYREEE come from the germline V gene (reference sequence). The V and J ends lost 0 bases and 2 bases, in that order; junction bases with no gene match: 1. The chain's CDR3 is CASSLGDRTYEQYF. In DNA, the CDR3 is TGTGCCAGCAGCTTGGGGGACAGGACCTACGAGCAGTACTTC.